This T cell receptor beta chain was profiled in a study of blood T cell repertoires in COVID-19. Whole-study context: Donors in the United States, Italy and Spain gave samples during acute or convalescent COVID-19.

The germline V gene encodes CDR1 SGHRS and CDR2 YFSETQ. V was clipped by 6 bases and J by 1 base, with 15 bases between them. This CDR3 is 15 amino acids long. Methods used by the authors: Using reference gene primer amplification, nucleated cell counts were estimated. The table came from immunoSEQ multiplex PCR; TCRdb's copy has only in-frame clones and leaves some out. From that table come the V and J calls and clone size; the DNA was used to work out D and trimming. This table holds 380,000 or so clones, more than 75% found once. The rearrangement joins TRBV5-1 to TRBJ2-3; the D is unclear. This sequence originates from a woman under 40 with acute COVID-19. The sequenced sample was PBMCs or T cells enriched from blood (not recorded which). CDR3 sequence: CASTRRGTGTDTQYF. The CDR3 bases are TGCGCCAGCACCCGGCGAGGCACCGGCACAGATACGCAGTATTTT.